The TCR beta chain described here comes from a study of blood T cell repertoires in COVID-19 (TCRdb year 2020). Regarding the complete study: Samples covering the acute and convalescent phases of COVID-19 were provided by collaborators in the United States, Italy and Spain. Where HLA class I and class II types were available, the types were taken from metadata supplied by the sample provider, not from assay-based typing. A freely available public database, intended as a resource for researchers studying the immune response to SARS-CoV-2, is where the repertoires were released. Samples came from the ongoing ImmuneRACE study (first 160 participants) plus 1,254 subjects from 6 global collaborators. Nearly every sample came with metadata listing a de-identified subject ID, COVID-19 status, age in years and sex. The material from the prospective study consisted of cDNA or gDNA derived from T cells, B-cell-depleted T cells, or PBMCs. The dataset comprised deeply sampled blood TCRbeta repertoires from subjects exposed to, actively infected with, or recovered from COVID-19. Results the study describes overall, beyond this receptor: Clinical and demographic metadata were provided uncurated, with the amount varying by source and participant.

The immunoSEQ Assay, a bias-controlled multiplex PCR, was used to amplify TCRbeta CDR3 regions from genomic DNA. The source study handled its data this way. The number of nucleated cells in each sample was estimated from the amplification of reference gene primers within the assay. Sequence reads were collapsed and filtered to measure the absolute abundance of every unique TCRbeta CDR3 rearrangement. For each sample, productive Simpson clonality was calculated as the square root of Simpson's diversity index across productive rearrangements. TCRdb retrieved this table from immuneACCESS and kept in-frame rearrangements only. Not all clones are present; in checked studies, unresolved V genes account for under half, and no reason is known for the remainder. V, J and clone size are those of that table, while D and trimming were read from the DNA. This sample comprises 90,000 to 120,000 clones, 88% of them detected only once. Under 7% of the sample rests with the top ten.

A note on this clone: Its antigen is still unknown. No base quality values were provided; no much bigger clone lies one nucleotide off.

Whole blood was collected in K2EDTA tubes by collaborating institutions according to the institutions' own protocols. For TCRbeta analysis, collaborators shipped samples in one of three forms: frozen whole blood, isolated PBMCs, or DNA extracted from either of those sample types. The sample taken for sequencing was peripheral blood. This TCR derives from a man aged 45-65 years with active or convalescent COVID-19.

At the DNA level, the sequence is TGTGCCAGCAGCCTCAGGCCAGGCGGCTACACCTTC. Translated, this is CASSLRPGGYTF. Here the chain combines TRBV3-1 (or the pseudogene TRBV3-2) and TRBJ1-2; the D gene is unclear. V gives up 4 bases and J gives up 8 bases, and the segment between their germline ends measures 11 bases. Via the germline V gene (reference sequence), CDR1 is LGHDT and CDR2 YNNKEL. The CDR3 covers 12 residues, taking in both the cysteine and the phenylalanine. Of all the DNA, just the CDR3 is kept, 36 bases in frame from base 1.